This is a list of T cell receptor beta chains from one sample in a study of regulatory T cells in long-lasting Graves disease. MiXCR, run by TCRdb on the multiplex PCR reads, gives a single entry per CDR3 protein. The table shows 360,000 or so distinct CDR3 sequences, with 12% occurring only once. The same sample was also used in a study of T cells in Graves' hyperthyroidism and ophthalmopathy.

The material sequenced was peripheral blood mononuclear cells (PBMCs), taken at new diagnosis, from a patient treated with antithyroid drugs. Source of these receptors: a woman aged 18-29 years with Graves disease. Each CDR3 is given with its conserved first and last residue. A D gene is named only where the DNA matches it firmly. Clone sizes are given selectively: once, few, many, or a class where the clone is expanded.

abundance	v_gene	d_gene	j_gene	CDR3aa	CDR3nt
many	TRBV7-9	TRBD2	TRBJ2-7	CASSFTSGTSYEQYF	TGTGCCAGCAGCTTTACTAGCGGGACCTCCTACGAGCAGTACTTC
many	TRBV13	.	TRBJ2-5	CASSRGGPQETQYF	TGTGCCAGCAGCAGGGGGGGCCCCCAAGAGACCCAGTACTTC
.	TRBV5-4	.	TRBJ1-1	CASSTGPPGDTEAFF	TGTGCCAGCAGCACGGGACCGCCCGGGGACACTGAAGCTTTCTTT
many	TRBV6-1	TRBD2	TRBJ2-3	CAGGTSGGWNTDTQYF	TGTGCCGGAGGGACTAGCGGGGGCTGGAACACAGATACGCAGTATTTT
once	TRBV5-8	TRBD2	TRBJ2-5	CASSLEVLAGGHRTQYF	TGTGCCAGCAGCTTGGAGGTCTTAGCGGGGGGCCATCGGACCCAGTACTTC
.	TRBV7-9	TRBD2	TRBJ2-3	CASSNSQTSGNTDTQYF	TGTGCCAGCAGCAATTCCCAGACTAGCGGAAACACAGATACGCAGTATTTT
many	TRBV28	.	TRBJ2-2	CASSRRGGANTGELFF	TGTGCCAGCAGCCGGAGGGGGGGCGCGAACACCGGGGAGCTGTTTTTT
many	TRBV11-2	.	TRBJ2-1	CASSPDSYNEQFF	TGTGCCAGCAGCCCGGACTCCTACAATGAGCAGTTCTTC
many	TRBV2	.	TRBJ2-1	CASRDSDEQFF	TGTGCCAGCAGGGACAGCGATGAGCAGTTCTTC
many	TRBV7-2	.	TRBJ1-5	CASSLAPPRAGEPQHF	TGTGCCAGCAGCTTAGCGCCACCCCGGGCCGGAGAGCCCCAGCATTTT
few	TRBV7-9	.	TRBJ2-6	CASSFAVSPGANVLTF	TGTGCCAGCAGCTTCGCCGTCTCCCCTGGGGCCAACGTCCTGACTTTC
many	TRBV28	.	TRBJ1-4	CASSFPAGMEKLFF	TGTGCCAGCAGTTTTCCAGCAGGGATGGAAAAACTGTTTTTT
many	TRBV12-3/TRBV12-4	.	TRBJ2-3	CASSFRKRRNRTDTQYF	TGTGCCAGCAGTTTTAGGAAGCGGAGAAACCGCACAGATACGCAGTATTTT
.	TRBV19	TRBD2	TRBJ2-1	CASSRGLAGGLYNEQFF	TGTGCCAGTAGTAGAGGACTAGCGGGAGGGCTTTACAATGAGCAGTTCTTC
.	TRBV5-4	.	TRBJ1-5	CASSLAGGYWGQPQHF	TGTGCCAGCAGCTTGGCCGGAGGGTATTGGGGTCAGCCCCAGCATTTT
.	TRBV7-9	.	TRBJ2-7	CASSSTRLEMSSYEQYF	TGTGCCAGCAGCTCCACCAGACTAGAAATGAGCTCCTACGAGCAGTACTTC
many	TRBV12-3/TRBV12-4	TRBD1	TRBJ1-2	CASRQTGTGQANYGYTF	TGTGCCAGCAGGCAGACCGGGACAGGGCAAGCTAACTATGGCTACACCTTC
many	TRBV28	.	TRBJ1-1	CASTAPPSEGPNTEAFF	TGTGCCAGCACCGCCCCCCCCAGTGAAGGCCCAAACACTGAAGCTTTCTTT
many	TRBV4-3	TRBD2	TRBJ2-1	CASSQGPSGSRMDEQFF	TGCGCCAGCAGCCAAGGTCCCAGCGGGAGTAGGATGGATGAGCAGTTCTTC
many	TRBV2	.	TRBJ1-3	CASSESAADTIYF	TGTGCCAGCAGTGAGTCAGCCGCGGACACCATATATTTT
many	TRBV20-1	.	TRBJ1-2	CSARYRNNYGYTF	TGCAGTGCTAGATATAGAAATAACTATGGCTACACCTTC
many	TRBV6-1	TRBD2	TRBJ2-1	CASSRSGREDEQFF	TGTGCCAGCAGCCGTAGCGGGAGGGAAGATGAGCAGTTCTTC
many	TRBV7-2	TRBD1	TRBJ2-7	CASSLGAGGFYEQYF	TGTGCCAGCAGCTTAGGGGCAGGGGGCTTCTACGAGCAGTACTTC
many	TRBV25-1	TRBD1	TRBJ1-1	CASSLTGFMNTEAFF	TGTGCCAGCAGTTTGACAGGGTTCATGAACACTGAAGCTTTCTTT
many	TRBV20-1	.	TRBJ2-3	CSAGDSNTQYF	TGCAGTGCTGGTGACAGTAATACGCAGTATTTT
.	TRBV20-1	.	TRBJ2-1	CSAPDSIPSSYNEQFF	TGCAGTGCTCCCGACTCCATCCCTTCTTCCTACAATGAGCAGTTCTTC
many	TRBV28	TRBD2	TRBJ2-3	CASSLLLAGGPGTDTQYF	TGTGCCAGCAGTTTATTGCTAGCGGGAGGGCCGGGCACAGATACGCAGTATTTT
many	TRBV6-5	TRBD1	TRBJ2-1	CASSYPTGGGQFF	TGTGCCAGCAGTTACCCGACAGGGGGCGGGCAGTTCTTC
many	TRBV7-8	.	TRBJ1-2	CASSPSLGVNTYGYTF	TGTGCCAGCAGCCCCAGCCTGGGAGTGAATACGTATGGCTACACCTTC
many	TRBV28	.	TRBJ2-2	CAGQTTGELFF	TGTGCCGGACAGACCACCGGGGAGCTGTTTTTT
few	TRBV9	TRBD1	TRBJ2-1	CASSEIGQAEEFF	TGTGCCAGCAGCGAGATAGGACAGGCGGAGGAGTTCTTC
many	TRBV20-1	.	TRBJ1-2	CSARVLTRDYGYTF	TGCAGTGCTAGAGTCCTAACGAGGGACTATGGCTACACCTTC
.	TRBV20-1	.	TRBJ1-5	CSAWQGSNQPQHF	TGCAGTGCTTGGCAGGGTAGCAATCAGCCCCAGCATTTT
many	TRBV20-1	.	TRBJ2-7	CSARRGYGISYEQYF	TGCAGTGCCCGGAGGGGTTACGGGATTTCCTACGAGCAGTACTTC
many	TRBV27	TRBD1	TRBJ1-5	CASSLSGQRSLSNQPQHF	TGTGCCAGCAGTTTGTCGGGACAGAGATCCCTTAGCAATCAGCCCCAGCATTTT
many	TRBV7-2	.	TRBJ1-5	CASSLGANQPQHF	TGTGCCAGCAGCTTAGGGGCCAATCAGCCCCAGCATTTT
many	TRBV29-1	TRBD1	TRBJ1-2	CSVSTGTGEGGYTF	TGCAGCGTATCGACCGGGACAGGGGAAGGGGGCTACACCTTC
many	TRBV11-3	.	TRBJ1-1	CASSLDSGGNTEAFF	TGTGCCAGCAGCTTAGATTCGGGGGGGAACACTGAAGCTTTCTTT
many	TRBV20-1	.	TRBJ1-6	CSARLGAGSPLHF	TGCAGTGCTAGATTAGGGGCTGGGTCACCCCTCCACTTT
many	TRBV7-2	.	TRBJ2-3	CASSQLAGTDTQYF	TGTGCCAGCAGCCAATTAGCGGGCACAGATACGCAGTATTTT
few	TRBV6-1	.	TRBJ1-5	CASNLAGTYQPQHF	TGTGCCAGCAACCTAGCGGGAACCTATCAGCCCCAGCATTTT
many	TRBV28	TRBD1	TRBJ1-2	CASSSDRGLRYTF	TGTGCCAGCAGTTCGGACAGGGGATTGCGCTACACCTTC
few	TRBV7-6	TRBD1	TRBJ1-1	CASSFLGGGTTEAFF	TGTGCCAGCAGCTTTCTTGGAGGGGGCACCACTGAAGCTTTCTTT